This paragraph covers one T cell receptor beta chain sequence. Its antigen is not known. The sample comes from a study of blood T cells in healthy people across ages. Whole-study findings and limits: The percentage of naive T cells correlated strongly with TCR beta diversity. Total diversity from one million sequenced T cells was likely underestimated. Higher diversity, along with more naive CD4+ cells, distinguished long-lived donors from aged donors.

There are 12 residues in the CDR3. CDR1 is SQVTM and CDR2 is ANQGSEA in the germline V gene. V shed 4 bases and J shed 4 bases, with 5 bases lying between them. Combining a sample-barcoded 5' primer with a J-beta primer mix, a second PCR ran for roughly 6 to 12 cycles. A template-switch adaptor that had 12 random nucleotides put a tag on each cDNA molecule. TCRdb reanalysed the 5' RACE reads using MiXCR and keeps one entry per CDR3 protein. The repertoire includes over 700,000 distinct CDR3 sequences, approximately 25% of them detected once, and just under 9.5% sits in the top ten. Another study also made use of these data, one on T cells of mothers and their children.

The sequenced sample was blood. V gene TRBV29-1 combines with J gene TRBJ2-6; D unresolved. The sequence was obtained from a boy aged 5-17 years in good health. CDR3 loop: CSVASGANVLTF. The CDR3 DNA reads TGCAGCGTTGCATCCGGGGCCAACGTCCTGACTTTC.